The clone carrying this TCR beta chain has just one count. The data stem from a study of blood T cell repertoires in COVID-19. Germline V gene lookup returns CDR1 SGHTA and CDR2 FQGTGA. V shed 5 bases and J 4 bases; nucleotides not matched to a gene: 3. This CDR3 has 16 residues. Sequencing used immunoSEQ multiplex PCR; TCRdb keeps in-frame clones, though not all of them. Among about 200,000 clones, 90% to 95% were seen once, and the ten largest hold 0.75% to 1%. This TCR was recovered from a man aged 55 to 69 with COVID-19, enrolled during active disease. Sequenced input: peripheral blood. The V gene is TRBV7-3, the J gene TRBJ2-1, with 15 nucleotides matching TRBD2. The CDR3 DNA follows: TGTGCCAGCAGCGGCGGGACTAGCGGGGGGTACAATGAGCAGTTCTTC. This codes for CASSGGTSGGYNEQFF.